This T cell receptor beta chain was sequenced during a study of blood T cell repertoires in COVID-19. The table came from immunoSEQ multiplex PCR; TCRdb's copy has only in-frame clones and leaves some out. This sample carries approximately 410,000 clones, 80% to 90% of them seen once, and the ten largest clones take 1.4%. This clone was detected once. CDR3 length: 14 amino acids. The germline V gene encodes CDR1 SNHLY and CDR2 FYNNEI. V was shortened by 6 bases and J by 3 bases, with 12 bases between the two germline ends. Sequenced: peripheral blood. This clonotype originated in a woman in her 30s with active or convalescent COVID-19. The chain couples TRBV2 to TRBJ2-1; perhaps TRBD2 as D (5 bases). In DNA, the CDR3 is TGTGCCAGCAGGGTGGAAGAGGGCTACAATGAGCAGTTCTTC. Amino acid sequence: CASRVEEGYNEQFF.